This T cell receptor (beta chain) was sequenced during a study of breast tumors, draining lymph nodes, adjacent tissues. General study findings and limits: Compared with basal-like, luminal-like tumors shared significantly more repertoire with nontumor tissue. Tumors had less TCR diversity than lymph nodes, more than nontumor tissue.

Trimming shortened V by 3 bases and J by 0 bases, and 10 bases separated the two germline ends. The CDR3 covers 14 residues. The V gene's germline CDR1 is SQVTM and CDR2 ANQGSEA. Remarks on this clonotype: Its antigen is still unknown.

One entry per CDR3 protein results from TCRdb running MiXCR on the multiplex PCR reads. The sample lists over 200,000 distinct CDR3 sequences, under 40% occurring once. The lymph nodes were axillary draining lymph nodes from breast cancer patients. Sequenced material: axillary lymph node tissue. This TCR was sampled from a female donor with breast cancer. Some clones in this sample may be carry-over from other donors' samples. The chain combines TRBV29-1 with TRBJ2-3; D may correspond to TRBD1 or TRBD2 (5 bases each). This CDR3 reads CSVDGTASTDTQYF. The DNA for the CDR3 is TGCAGCGTTGATGGGACGGCTAGCACAGATACGCAGTATTTT.